These 30 T cell receptor beta chains share one sample of origin, sequenced in a study of OX40 agonist ivuxolimab in advanced cancers. TCRdb keeps only in-frame clones here, not all; method: immunoSEQ multiplex PCR. The repertoire holds some 55,000 clones, with about 81% as singletons. This specimen consisted of CD4+ or CD8+ T cells sorted from blood, obtained in a trial of the OX40 agonist ivuxolimab. The source of these receptors is an adult with an advanced solid tumor such as melanoma, head and neck, liver or kidney cancer.

The genes are TRBV29-1 and TRBJ1-1; 7 bases map to TRBD1. The V and J ends lost 7 bases and 1 base, in that order; junction bases with no gene match: 6. The CDR3 contains 13 residues. Germline V lookup: CDR1 SQVTM, CDR2 ANQGSEA. In nucleotides, the CDR3 is TGCAGCGCCCAGGGACAGCCGAACACTGAAGCTTTCTTT. Translating gives CSAQGQPNTEAFF.

This chain joins TRBV4-2 and TRBJ2-4; D remains unclear. V was pared by 1 base and J by 6 bases, with 7 bases between. The CDR3 has 13 amino acids. From germline, CDR1 is LGHNA and CDR2 YNFKEQ. This chain's CDR3 is CASSQGNGNIQYF. CDR3 DNA: TGTGCCAGCAGCCAAGGTAACGGAAACATTCAGTACTTC.

The J gene is TRBJ1-2, the V gene TRBV5-6; D unresolved. The germline V gene encodes CDR1 SGHDT and CDR2 YYEEEE. Between the trimmed V and J ends, which lost 5 bases and 4 bases, there was a span of 15 bases. The CDR3 sequence is 14 residues long. CDR3: CASSLKGAGYGYTF. In DNA, the CDR3 is TGTGCCAGCAGTCTTAAGGGAGCTGGCTATGGCTACACCTTC.

The genes are TRBV29-1 and TRBJ2-3; a weak D match, TRBD1 (5 bases). Trimming removed 7 bases at V and 0 bases at J, with 11 bases between. The CDR3 length is 13 residues. Germline loops: CDR1 SQVTM, CDR2 ANQGSEA. The CDR3 nucleotides read TGCAGCGCTGGGAAGGGGAGCACAGATACGCAGTATTTT. Its protein product is CSAGKGSTDTQYF.

This clone was counted once. This chain joins TRBV4-2 and TRBJ2-7; D is ambiguous. Per germline, CDR1 LGHNA and CDR2 YNFKEQ. V was cut by 2 bases and J by 9 bases, with 11 bases left in between. The CDR3 contains 12 residues. The CDR3 DNA follows: TGTGCCAGCAGCCAACCCGACGAGAGGCAGTACTTC. It is translated as CASSQPDERQYF.

The rearrangement uses TRBV7-2 and TRBJ2-5; D is possibly TRBD1 (6 bases). V was trimmed by 2 bases and J by 6 bases, leaving 10 bases between them. This CDR3 is built from 13 residues. CDR1 is SGHTA, CDR2 FQGNSA, per germline. The DNA of the CDR3 is TGTGCCAGCAGCTTACCCGGGGACAAGACCCAGTACTTC. This gives the protein CASSLPGDKTQYF.

V gene TRBV28 combines with J gene TRBJ1-4, with 11 bases aligning to TRBD1. The length of the CDR3 is 16 residues. Germline-derived CDR1 and CDR2 are MDHEN and SYDVKM. J was trimmed by 4 bases and V by 5 bases; bases with no gene match: 6. This chain's CDR3 is CASSTHGTGGNEKLFF. The CDR3 nucleotides read TGTGCCAGCAGTACCCACGGGACAGGGGGTAATGAAAAACTGTTTTTT.

The V and J genes are TRBV5-1 and TRBJ2-1; possible D gene TRBD2, 6 bases. Germline V lookup: CDR1 SGHRS, CDR2 YFSETQ. The CDR3 is 14 amino acids. V was cut by 2 bases and J by 5 bases, with 11 bases left in between. This CDR3 is CASSFLRGDNEQFF. CDR3 coding DNA: TGCGCCAGCAGCTTCTTGCGGGGAGACAATGAGCAGTTCTTC.

This clone was observed a handful of times. The chain is built from TRBV18 and TRBJ2-1; 11 nucleotides align to TRBD2. The V gene end was trimmed by 0 bases and the J gene end by 15 bases; junction bases not matched to a gene: 7. Looked up from germline, CDR1 is KGHSH and CDR2 is LQKENI. The CDR3 loop spans 14 amino acids. This CDR3 reads CASSPPLAGAHLFF. The DNA for the CDR3 is TGTGCCAGCTCACCACCACTAGCGGGAGCCCATCTGTTCTTC.

The chain recombines TRBV5-1 with TRBJ2-7, with 9 nucleotides matching TRBD1. CDR1 and CDR2 from the germline V gene are SGHRS and YFSETQ. The CDR3 is made up of 14 amino acids. V dropped 0 bases and J dropped 4; count of bases not matched to a gene: 2. CDR3 sequence: CASSLGDRGYEQYF. CDR3 nucleotide sequence: TGCGCCAGCAGCTTGGGAGACAGGGGGTACGAGCAGTACTTC.

This sequence joins TRBV7-9 and TRBJ2-6; D unclear. V was trimmed by 3 bases and J by 1 base, leaving 7 bases between them. This CDR3 comprises 15 residues. Germline V gene sequence: CDR1 SEHNR, CDR2 FQNEAQ (reference sequence). The CDR3 loop is CASSFPDSGANVLTF. Here the CDR3 DNA reads TGTGCCAGCAGCTTCCCCGATTCTGGGGCCAACGTCCTGACTTTC.

This chain connects TRBV5-1 to TRBJ2-5, with TRBD1 identical over 8 bases. The J segment lost 1 base and the V segment lost 2 bases, leaving 4 bases of the junction unmatched. The CDR3 extends over 15 amino acids. Germline-derived CDR1 and CDR2 are SGHRS and YFSETQ. The chain's CDR3 is CASSFSGTGQETQYF. The CDR3 coding sequence is TGCGCCAGCAGCTTCTCCGGGACAGGCCAAGAGACCCAGTACTTC.

This rearrangement joins TRBV30 to TRBJ1-1; tentatively, D is TRBD1 (6 bases). The V end lost 4 bases, the J end lost 3 bases, and 12 bases lay between the germline ends. The germline V gene encodes CDR1 GTSNPN and CDR2 SVGIG (reference sequence). The CDR3 loop spans 13 amino acids. CDR3 sequence reads: CAWIGGFDTEAFF. The CDR3 DNA reads as TGTGCCTGGATAGGGGGGTTCGACACTGAAGCTTTCTTT.

The rearrangement uses TRBV5-4 and TRBJ2-7; D perhaps matches TRBD2 (6 bases). The ends were cut back, 2 bases at V and 3 bases at J, with 12 bases in the middle. The CDR3 sequence is 14 residues long. Germline assignment: CDR1 SGHNT and CDR2 YYREEE (reference sequence). The CDR3 protein is CASSFFGSLYEQYF. The CDR3 nucleotides read TGTGCCAGCAGCTTCTTCGGGAGCCTCTACGAGCAGTACTTC.

The V call is TRBV5-1, the J call TRBJ2-7; D tentatively fits TRBD1 or TRBD2 (7 bases each). There are 15 residues in the CDR3. Trimming cost V 4 bases and J 2 bases, with 16 bases left between them. Looked up from germline, CDR1 is SGHRS and CDR2 is YFSETQ. Here the CDR3 reads CASSNDREGTYEQYF. The CDR3 nucleotides are TGCGCCAGCAGCAACGACAGGGAGGGCACCTACGAGCAGTACTTC. Together with reference TRBV5-1 and TRBJ2-7, the CDR3 gives the full variable domain: KAGVTQTPRYLIKTRGQQVTLSCSPISGHRSVSWYQQTPGQGLQFLFEYFSETQRNKGNFPGRFSGRQFSNSRSEMNVSTLELGDSALYLCASSNDREGTYEQYFGPGTRLTVT.

The V and J genes are TRBV7-9 and TRBJ2-3, with 7 bases identical to TRBD2. V dropped 3 bases and J dropped 5; count of bases not matched to a gene: 5. CDR1 and CDR2 from the germline V gene are SEHNR and FQNEAQ (reference sequence). The CDR3 spans 14 residues. The CDR3 reads CASSFGGSIDTQYF. CDR3 bases: TGTGCCAGCAGCTTTGGCGGGAGTATAGATACGCAGTATTTT.

V usage is TRBV2 and J usage is TRBJ2-7; D not certain. V gave up 10 bases and J gave up 2 bases, with 12 bases separating them. Germline lookup yields CDR1 SNHLY and CDR2 FYNNEI. CDR3 length equals 12 residues. This CDR3 is CAIRTGTYEQYF. CDR3 nucleotide sequence: TGTGCCATTAGGACCGGTACCTACGAGCAGTACTTC.

The chain couples TRBV27 to TRBJ2-2; TRBD2 might be the D (7 bases). Trimming pared 5 bases from V and 5 bases from J, leaving 18 bases between. The CDR3 is made up of 16 amino acids. Germline lookup yields CDR1 MNHEY and CDR2 SMNVEV (reference sequence). The CDR3 coding sequence is TGTGCCAGCAGTCTGGGGGGGGCCCCGGGGACCGGGGAGCTGTTTTTT. It specifies CASSLGGAPGTGELFF.

The chain joins TRBV28 to TRBJ1-1; D unresolved. The V end was cut by 2 bases, the J end by 4 bases, with 14 bases between. Germline V gene lookup returns CDR1 MDHEN and CDR2 SYDVKM. The CDR3 covers 15 residues. CDR3 in amino acids: CASSLGRAGPTEAFF. The CDR3 region has the DNA TGTGCCAGCAGTTTAGGGCGCGCAGGCCCCACTGAAGCTTTCTTT.

The gene calls are TRBV4-2 and TRBJ2-1, with 8 bases that match TRBD2. This CDR3 is 14 amino acids long. V shed 3 bases and J 9 bases; nucleotides not matched to a gene: 7. Germline loops: CDR1 LGHNA, CDR2 YNFKEQ. For the CDR3, the DNA is TGTGCCAGCAGCCAGGGTCTCACTAGCGGTGAGCAGTTCTTC. This sequence encodes CASSQGLTSGEQFF.

V gene TRBV2 combines with J gene TRBJ2-5, with 9 bases aligning to TRBD2. This CDR3 contains 17 residues. V gave up 1 base and J gave up 5 bases; unmatched junction bases: 11. CDR1 is SNHLY, CDR2 FYNNEI, per germline. The CDR3 protein is CASSEDGVAGVGETQYF. The CDR3 bases are TGTGCCAGCAGTGAAGATGGAGTAGCGGGAGTCGGTGAGACCCAGTACTTC.

This chain links TRBV28 with TRBJ1-5; the D is unclear. The CDR3 consists of 14 residues. CDR1 and CDR2 from the germline V gene are MDHEN and SYDVKM. The V and J ends lost 3 bases and 6 bases respectively, with 12 bases between them. CDR3 protein: CASSFSGASQPQHF. In nucleotides, the CDR3 is TGTGCCAGCAGTTTCAGTGGCGCCTCTCAGCCCCAGCATTTT.

This clone was picked up one time. The chain joins TRBV19 to TRBJ2-2; 8 positions match TRBD2. CDR1 and CDR2 (germline): LNHDA, SQIVND (reference sequence). Trimming took 6 bases from V and 7 from J; bases not matched to a gene: 7. CDR3 length: 14 amino acids. The CDR3 nucleotides are TGTGCCAGTAGAACTGGACTAGCTGGCGGGGAGCTGTTTTTT. This gives the protein CASRTGLAGGELFF.

This clone has a single count. V gene TRBV30 combines with J gene TRBJ2-3; D ambiguous. In germline, CDR1 is GTSNPN, CDR2 SVGIG (reference sequence). CDR3 length: 11 amino acids. Trimming shortened V by 0 bases and J by 7 bases, and 5 bases separated the two germline ends. The CDR3 loop reads CAWSVRYTQYF. In nucleotides, the CDR3 is TGTGCCTGGAGTGTAAGGTATACGCAGTATTTT.

The CDR3 sequence: CATRGGVGQPQHF. CDR3 DNA sequence: TGTGCCACCCGGGGGGGTGTTGGGCAGCCCCAGCATTTT. The chain carries TRBV28 and TRBJ1-5, with D possibly TRBD1 on 5 matching bases. This CDR3 has 13 residues. Trimming cost V 10 bases and J 7 bases, with 17 bases left between them. Germline-derived CDR1 and CDR2 are MDHEN and SYDVKM.

Only a few counts were recorded for this clone. V and J are TRBV25-1 and TRBJ1-1; maybe TRBD1 (5 bases). There are 15 residues in the CDR3. V dropped 1 base and J dropped 0 bases, with 9 bases sitting between them. Germline CDR1 and CDR2: MGHDK and SYGVNS. The CDR3 is CASSEWAGLNTEAFF. In DNA form, the CDR3 reads TGTGCCAGCAGTGAATGGGCAGGGTTGAACACTGAAGCTTTCTTT.

This chain uses TRBV27 with TRBJ1-2; D gene ambiguous. Germline V gene sequence: CDR1 MNHEY, CDR2 SMNVEV (reference sequence). Deletions cut 5 bases from V and 3 bases from J, with 13 bases between. CDR3 size: 14 residues. DNA of the CDR3: TGTGCCAGCAGTCCATCCCGGGCGGACTATGGCTACACCTTC. This sequence encodes CASSPSRADYGYTF.

The chain uses TRBV7-2 and TRBJ2-1; no clear D gene. The length of the CDR3 is 13 residues. The V end lost 5 bases, the J end lost 7 bases, and 12 bases lay between the germline ends. Germline V gene lookup returns CDR1 SGHTA and CDR2 FQGNSA. The CDR3: CASSILVGNEQFF. CDR3 in DNA: TGTGCCAGCAGCATCTTAGTTGGGAATGAGCAGTTCTTC.

V is TRBV18 and J is TRBJ2-5, with a possible D match to TRBD1 (5 bases). CDR3 length: 13 amino acids. V was trimmed by 2 bases and J by 5 bases, leaving 9 bases between them. Germline loops: CDR1 KGHSH, CDR2 LQKENI. CDR3 region: CASSPSGRETQYF. CDR3 bases: TGTGCCAGCTCACCATCAGGGCGGGAGACCCAGTACTTC.

The V and J genes are TRBV18 and TRBJ2-2, with a weak D call TRBD1 (7 bases). V was shortened by 11 bases and J by 1 base, with 17 bases between the two germline ends. CDR1 KGHSH and CDR2 LQKENI come from the germline V gene. This CDR3 region has 15 residues. The CDR3 protein is CAGSAGGLNTGELFF. The CDR3 nucleotides read TGTGCCGGATCTGCAGGGGGACTGAACACCGGGGAGCTGTTTTTT.